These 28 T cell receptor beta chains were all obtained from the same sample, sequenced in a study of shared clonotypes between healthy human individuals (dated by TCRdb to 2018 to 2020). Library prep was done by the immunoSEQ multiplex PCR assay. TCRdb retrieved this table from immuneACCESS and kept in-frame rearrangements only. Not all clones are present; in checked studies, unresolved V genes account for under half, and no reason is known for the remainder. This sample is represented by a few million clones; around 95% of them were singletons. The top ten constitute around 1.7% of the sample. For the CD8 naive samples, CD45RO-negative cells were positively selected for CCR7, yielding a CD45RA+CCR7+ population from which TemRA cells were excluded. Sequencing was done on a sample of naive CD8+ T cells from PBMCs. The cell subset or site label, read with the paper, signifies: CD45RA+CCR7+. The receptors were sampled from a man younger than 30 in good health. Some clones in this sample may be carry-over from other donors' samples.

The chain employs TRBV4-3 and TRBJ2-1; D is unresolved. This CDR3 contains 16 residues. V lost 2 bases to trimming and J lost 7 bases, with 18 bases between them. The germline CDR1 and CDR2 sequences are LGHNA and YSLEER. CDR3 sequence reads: CASSQSFVGLINEQFF. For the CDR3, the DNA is TGCGCCAGCAGCCAAAGCTTCGTCGGATTGATTAATGAGCAGTTCTTC.

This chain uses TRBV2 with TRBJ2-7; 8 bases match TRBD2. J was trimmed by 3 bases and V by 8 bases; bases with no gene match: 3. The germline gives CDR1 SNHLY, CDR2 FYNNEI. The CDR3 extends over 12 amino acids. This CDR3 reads CASVTSGYEQYF. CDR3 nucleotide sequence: TGTGCCAGCGTAACTAGCGGCTACGAGCAGTACTTC.

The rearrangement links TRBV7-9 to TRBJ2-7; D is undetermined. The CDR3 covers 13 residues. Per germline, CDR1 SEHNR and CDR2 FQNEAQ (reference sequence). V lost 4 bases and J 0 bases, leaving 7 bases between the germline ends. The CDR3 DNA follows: TGTGCCAGCAGCTACGAGAGCTCCTACGAGCAGTACTTC. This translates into CASSYESSYEQYF.

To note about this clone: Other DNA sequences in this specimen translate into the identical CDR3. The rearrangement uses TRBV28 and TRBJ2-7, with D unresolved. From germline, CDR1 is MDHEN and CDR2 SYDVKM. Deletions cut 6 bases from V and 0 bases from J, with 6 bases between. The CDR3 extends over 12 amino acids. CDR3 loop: CASSPSSYEQYF. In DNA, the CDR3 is TGTGCCAGCAGCCCATCCTCCTACGAGCAGTACTTC.

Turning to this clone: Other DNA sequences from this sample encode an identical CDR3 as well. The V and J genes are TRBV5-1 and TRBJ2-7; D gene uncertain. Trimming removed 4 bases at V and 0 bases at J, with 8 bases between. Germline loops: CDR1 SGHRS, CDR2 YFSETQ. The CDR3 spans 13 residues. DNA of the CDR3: TGCGCCAGCAGCGAACGCAGCTCCTACGAGCAGTACTTC. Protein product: CASSERSSYEQYF.

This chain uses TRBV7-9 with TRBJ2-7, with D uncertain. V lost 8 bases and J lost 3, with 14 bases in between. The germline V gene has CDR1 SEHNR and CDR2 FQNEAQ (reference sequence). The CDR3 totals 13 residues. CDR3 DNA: TGTGCCAGCCTGGATCCCGTTAGCTACGAGCAGTACTTC. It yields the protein CASLDPVSYEQYF.

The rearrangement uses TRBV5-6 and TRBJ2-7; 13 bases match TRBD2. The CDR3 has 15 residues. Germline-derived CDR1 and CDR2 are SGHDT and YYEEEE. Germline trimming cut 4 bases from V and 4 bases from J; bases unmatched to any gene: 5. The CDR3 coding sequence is TGTGCCAGCAGCGGGACTAGCGGGATGACATACGAGCAGTACTTC. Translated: CASSGTSGMTYEQYF.

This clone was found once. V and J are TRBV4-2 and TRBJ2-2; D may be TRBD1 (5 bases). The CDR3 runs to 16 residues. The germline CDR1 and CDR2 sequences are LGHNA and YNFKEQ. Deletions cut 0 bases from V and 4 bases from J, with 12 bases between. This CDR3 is CASSQDMWTFTGELFF. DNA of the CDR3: TGTGCCAGCAGCCAAGATATGTGGACATTCACCGGGGAGCTGTTTTTT.

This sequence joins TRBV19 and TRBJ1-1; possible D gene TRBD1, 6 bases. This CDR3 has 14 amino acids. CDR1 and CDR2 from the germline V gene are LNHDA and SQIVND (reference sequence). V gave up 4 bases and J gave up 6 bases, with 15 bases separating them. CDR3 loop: CASSNDRLGAEAFF. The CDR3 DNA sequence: TGTGCCAGTAGTAACGACAGGTTGGGAGCTGAAGCTTTCTTT.

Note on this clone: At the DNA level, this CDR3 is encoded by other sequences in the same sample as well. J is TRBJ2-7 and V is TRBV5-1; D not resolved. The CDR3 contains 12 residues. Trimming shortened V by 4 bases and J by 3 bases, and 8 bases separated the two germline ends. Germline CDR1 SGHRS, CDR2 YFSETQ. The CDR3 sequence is CASSPTGYEQYF. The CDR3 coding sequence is TGCGCCAGCAGCCCTACGGGCTACGAGCAGTACTTC. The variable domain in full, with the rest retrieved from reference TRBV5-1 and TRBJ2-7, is KAGVTQTPRYLIKTRGQQVTLSCSPISGHRSVSWYQQTPGQGLQFLFEYFSETQRNKGNFPGRFSGRQFSNSRSEMNVSTLELGDSALYLCASSPTGYEQYFGPGTRLTVT.

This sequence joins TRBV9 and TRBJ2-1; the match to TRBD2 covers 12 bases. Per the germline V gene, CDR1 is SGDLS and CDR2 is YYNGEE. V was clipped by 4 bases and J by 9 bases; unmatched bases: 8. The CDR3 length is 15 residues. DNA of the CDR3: TGTGCCAGCAGCCTCGGCCTAGCGGGAGGGGTTGAGCAGTTCTTC. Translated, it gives CASSLGLAGGVEQFF.

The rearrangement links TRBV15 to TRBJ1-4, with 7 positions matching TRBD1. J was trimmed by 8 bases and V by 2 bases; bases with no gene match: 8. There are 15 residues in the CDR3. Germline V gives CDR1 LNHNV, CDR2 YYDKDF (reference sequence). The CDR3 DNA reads TGTGCCACCAGCAGACCCCAGGGGGTAGGCGAAAAACTGTTTTTT. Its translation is CATSRPQGVGEKLFF.

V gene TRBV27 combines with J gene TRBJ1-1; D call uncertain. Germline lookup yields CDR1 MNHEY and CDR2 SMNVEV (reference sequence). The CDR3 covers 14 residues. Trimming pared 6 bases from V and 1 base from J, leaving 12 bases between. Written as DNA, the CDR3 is TGTGCCAGCAGCCCTGGCATAGAGAACACTGAAGCTTTCTTT. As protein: CASSPGIENTEAFF.

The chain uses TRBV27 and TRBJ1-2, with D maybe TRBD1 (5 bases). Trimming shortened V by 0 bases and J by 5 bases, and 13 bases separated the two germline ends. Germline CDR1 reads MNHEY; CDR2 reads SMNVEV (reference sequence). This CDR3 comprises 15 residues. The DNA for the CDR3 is TGTGCCAGCAGTTTATCGGTCGGGGCGATGTATGGCTACACCTTC. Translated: CASSLSVGAMYGYTF.

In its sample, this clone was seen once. The DNA for the CDR3 is TGTGCCAGCAGCTTAGCTGGGCAGAACTCCTACGAGCAGTACTTC. Protein: CASSLAGQNSYEQYF. This rearrangement joins TRBV11-2 to TRBJ2-7; D unclear. Per germline, CDR1 SGHAT and CDR2 FQNNGV. This CDR3 has 15 residues. Deletions cut 1 base from V and 0 bases from J, with 10 bases between. Based on the CDR3 plus reference TRBV11-2 and TRBJ2-7, the full variable domain is EAGVAQSPRYKIIEKRQSVAFWCNPISGHATLYWYQQILGQGPKLLIQFQNNGVVDDSQLPKDRFSAERLKGVDSTLKIQPAKLEDSAVYLCASSLAGQNSYEQYFGPGTRLTVT.

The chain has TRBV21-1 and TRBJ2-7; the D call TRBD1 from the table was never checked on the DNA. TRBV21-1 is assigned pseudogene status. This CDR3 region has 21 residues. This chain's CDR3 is CASIKFSGTGFLLPPNYEQYF. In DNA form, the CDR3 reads TGTGCCAGCATCAAGTTTTCCGGGACAGGGTTTCTTCTACCGCCTAATTACGAGCAGTACTTC.

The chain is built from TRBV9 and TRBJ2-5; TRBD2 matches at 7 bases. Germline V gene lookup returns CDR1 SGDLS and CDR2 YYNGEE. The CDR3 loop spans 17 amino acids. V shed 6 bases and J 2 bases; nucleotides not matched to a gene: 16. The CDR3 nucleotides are TGTGCCAGCACCCGGAATGGGAGGGGAGCGGGACAAGAGACCCAGTACTTC. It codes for CASTRNGRGAGQETQYF.

CDR3 DNA sequence: TGCGCCAGCAGCCAAGTGTATTCCCCAAGTGAAAAACTGTTTTTT. Its translation is CASSQVYSPSEKLFF. The J gene is TRBJ1-4, the V gene TRBV4-3; D is ambiguous. Germline lookup yields CDR1 LGHNA and CDR2 YSLEER. Trimming took off 1 base at V and 7 bases at J, with 13 bases between the two ends. This CDR3 comprises 15 residues.

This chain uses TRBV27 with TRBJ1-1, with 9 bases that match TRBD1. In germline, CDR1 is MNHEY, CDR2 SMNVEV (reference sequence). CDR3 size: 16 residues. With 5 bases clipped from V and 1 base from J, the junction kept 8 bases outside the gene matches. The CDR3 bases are TGTGCCAGCAGTCTAAGGGACAGGGAGAGGAACACTGAAGCTTTCTTT. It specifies CASSLRDRERNTEAFF.

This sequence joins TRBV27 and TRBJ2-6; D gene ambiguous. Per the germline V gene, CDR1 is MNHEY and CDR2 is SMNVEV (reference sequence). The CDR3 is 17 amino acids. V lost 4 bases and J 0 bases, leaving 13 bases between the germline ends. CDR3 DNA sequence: TGTGCCAGCAGTTCCCCTCATTCCCCCTCTGGGGCCAACGTCCTGACTTTC. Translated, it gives CASSSPHSPSGANVLTF. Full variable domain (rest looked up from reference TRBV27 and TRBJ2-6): EAQVTQNPRYLITVTGKKLTVTCSQNMNHEYMSWYRQDPGLGLRQIYYSMNVEVTDKGDVPEGYKVSRKEKRNFPLILESPSPNQTSLYFCASSSPHSPSGANVLTFGAGSRLTVL.

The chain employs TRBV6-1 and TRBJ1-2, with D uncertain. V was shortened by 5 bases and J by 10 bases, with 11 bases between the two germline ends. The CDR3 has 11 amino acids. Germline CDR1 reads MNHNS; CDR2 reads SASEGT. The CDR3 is CASSTRVDYTF. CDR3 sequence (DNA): TGTGCCAGCAGTACCCGGGTAGACTACACCTTC.

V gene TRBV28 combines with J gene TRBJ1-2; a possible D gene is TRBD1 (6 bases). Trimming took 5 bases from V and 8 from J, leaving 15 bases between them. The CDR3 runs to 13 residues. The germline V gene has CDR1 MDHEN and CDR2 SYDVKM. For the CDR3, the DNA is TGTGCCAGCAGTACTGACGGACAGAGCGGCTACACCTTC. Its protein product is CASSTDGQSGYTF.

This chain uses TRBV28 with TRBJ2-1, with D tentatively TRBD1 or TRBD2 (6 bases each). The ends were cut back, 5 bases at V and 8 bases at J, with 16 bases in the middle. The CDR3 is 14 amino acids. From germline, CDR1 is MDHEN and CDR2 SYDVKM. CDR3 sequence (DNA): TGTGCCAGCAGTCTGACAGGAGGGGAGGATGAGCAGTTCTTC. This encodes CASSLTGGEDEQFF.

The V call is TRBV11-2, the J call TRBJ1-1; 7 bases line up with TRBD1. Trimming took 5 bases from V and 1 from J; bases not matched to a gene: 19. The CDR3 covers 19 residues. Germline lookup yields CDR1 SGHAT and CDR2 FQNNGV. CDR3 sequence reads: CASSPIARGTIAWNTEAFF. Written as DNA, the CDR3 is TGTGCCAGCAGCCCCATTGCCAGGGGGACTATTGCTTGGAACACTGAAGCTTTCTTT.

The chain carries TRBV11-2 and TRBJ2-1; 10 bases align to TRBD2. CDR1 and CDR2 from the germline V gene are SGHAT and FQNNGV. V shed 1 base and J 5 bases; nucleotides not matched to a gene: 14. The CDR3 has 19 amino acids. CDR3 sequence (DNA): TGTGCCAGCAGCTTAGTAACTAGCGGGAACCTAAATACCCACAATGAGCAGTTCTTC. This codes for CASSLVTSGNLNTHNEQFF.

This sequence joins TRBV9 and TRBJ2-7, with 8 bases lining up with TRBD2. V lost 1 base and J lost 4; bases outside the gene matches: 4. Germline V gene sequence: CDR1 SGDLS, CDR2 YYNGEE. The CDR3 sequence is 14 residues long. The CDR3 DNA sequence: TGTGCCAGCAGCGTAAACGGGAGGGCTTACGAGCAGTACTTC. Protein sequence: CASSVNGRAYEQYF.

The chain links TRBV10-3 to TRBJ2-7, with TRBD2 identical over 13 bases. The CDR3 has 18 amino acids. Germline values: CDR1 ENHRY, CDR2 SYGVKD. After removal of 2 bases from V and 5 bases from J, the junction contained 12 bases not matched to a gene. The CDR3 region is CAISEGLAGEVLANEQYF. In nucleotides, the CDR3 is TGTGCCATCAGTGAGGGACTAGCGGGAGAGGTCTTAGCAAACGAGCAGTACTTC.

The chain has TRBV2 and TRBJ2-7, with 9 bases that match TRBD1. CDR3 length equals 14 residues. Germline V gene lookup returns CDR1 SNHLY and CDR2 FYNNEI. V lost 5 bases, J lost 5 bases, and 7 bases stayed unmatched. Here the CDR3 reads CASSPGTGTNEQYF. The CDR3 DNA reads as TGTGCCAGCAGTCCCGGGACAGGGACTAACGAGCAGTACTTC.